This T cell receptor beta chain was observed in a study of technical replicates of blood from a handful of donors. Only in-frame clones appear in the TCRdb table, and some are missing; sequencing was by immunoSEQ multiplex PCR. The sample lists fewer than 85,000 clones, 90% to 95% occurring once. The CDR3 consists of 14 residues. CDR1 and CDR2 from the germline V gene are SGHNT and YYREEE (reference sequence). The J segment lost 5 bases and the V segment lost 3 bases, leaving 6 bases of the junction unmatched. The source is a human donor in good health. The chain employs TRBV5-4 and TRBJ2-7; 9 bases agree with TRBD1. Sequenced: T cells isolated from PBMCs. This chain's CDR3 is CASSSKTGGDEQYF. Written as DNA, the CDR3 is TGTGCCAGCAGCTCGAAGACAGGGGGTGACGAGCAGTACTTC.